This TCR beta chain was profiled in a study of early T cells in non-severe SARS-CoV-2 infection. Study-wide context: Chains were not paired, and sequencing was done on bulk RNA from unsorted whole blood.

Trimming cost V 2 bases and J 2 bases; bases outside gene matches: 7. There are 17 residues in the CDR3. In germline, CDR1 is LNHNV, CDR2 YYDKDF (reference sequence). Attachment of unique molecular identifiers to individual cDNA molecules was performed. TCRdb passed the 5' RACE reads through MiXCR, listing each CDR3 protein once. This sample has more than 45,000 distinct CDR3 sequences, with 5.6% found just once. This clonotype has just a few counts. Sequenced input: whole blood. This receptor was obtained from an adult who was a healthcare worker with PCR-confirmed SARS-CoV-2 infection or an uninfected control (not recorded which). The V gene is TRBV15, the J gene TRBJ2-1; TRBD1 matches at 9 bases. The CDR3 protein is CATSRLRGQGAYNEQFF. The CDR3 DNA reads TGTGCCACCAGCAGACTACGGGGACAGGGTGCCTACAATGAGCAGTTCTTC.